This TCR beta chain was sequenced during a study of blood T cells in healthy people across ages. PCR was performed a second time for about 7 to 11 cycles using a sample-barcoded 5' primer and a J-beta primer mix. MiXCR, applied by TCRdb to the 5' RACE reads, yields one record per CDR3 protein. The sample lists 350,000 to 450,000 distinct CDR3 sequences; 52% were seen once. The CDR3 runs to 15 residues. The germline V gene has CDR1 DFQATT and CDR2 SNEGSKA (reference sequence). The ends lost 3 bases at V and 4 bases at J; junction bases unmatched: 7. Sequencing was done on a sample of blood. This TCR came from a man in his 60s in good health. The chain joins TRBV20-1 to TRBJ2-2, with TRBD2 matching 8 bases. The CDR3 reads CSASLREGSTGELFF. The CDR3 DNA reads as TGCAGTGCTAGTTTACGGGAGGGGAGCACCGGGGAGCTGTTTTTT.